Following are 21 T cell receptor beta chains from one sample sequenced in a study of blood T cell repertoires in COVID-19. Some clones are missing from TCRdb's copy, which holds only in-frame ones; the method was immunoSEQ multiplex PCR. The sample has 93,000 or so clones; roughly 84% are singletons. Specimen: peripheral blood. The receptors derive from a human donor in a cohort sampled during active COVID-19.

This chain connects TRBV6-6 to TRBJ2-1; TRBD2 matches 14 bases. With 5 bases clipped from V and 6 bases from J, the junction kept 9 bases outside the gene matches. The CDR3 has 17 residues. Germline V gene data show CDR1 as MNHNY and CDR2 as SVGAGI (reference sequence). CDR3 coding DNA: TGTGCCAGCAGTCTACGGACTAGCGGGAGGTCAGGCAATGAGCAGTTCTTC. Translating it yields CASSLRTSGRSGNEQFF.

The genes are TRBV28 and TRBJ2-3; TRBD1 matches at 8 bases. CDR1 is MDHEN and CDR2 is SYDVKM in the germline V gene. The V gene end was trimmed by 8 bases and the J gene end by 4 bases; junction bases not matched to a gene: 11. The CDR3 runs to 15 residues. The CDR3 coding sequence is TGTGCCAGCGGCAGACAGGGGTTCAGGGCAGATACGCAGTATTTT. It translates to CASGRQGFRADTQYF. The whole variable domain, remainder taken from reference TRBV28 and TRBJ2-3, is DVKVTQSSRYLVKRTGEKVFLECVQDMDHENMFWYRQDPGLGLRLIYFSYDVKMKEKGDIPEGYSVSREKKERFSLILESASTNQTSMYLCASGRQGFRADTQYFGPGTRLTVL.

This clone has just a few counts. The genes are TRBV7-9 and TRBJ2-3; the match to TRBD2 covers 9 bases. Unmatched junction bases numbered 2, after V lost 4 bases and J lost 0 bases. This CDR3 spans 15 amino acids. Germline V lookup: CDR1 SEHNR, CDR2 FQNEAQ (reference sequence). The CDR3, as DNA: TGTGCCAGCAGCTATACTAGCGGGAGCACAGATACGCAGTATTTT. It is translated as CASSYTSGSTDTQYF. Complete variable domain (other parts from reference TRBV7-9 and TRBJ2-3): DTGVSQNPRHKITKRGQNVTFRCDPISEHNRLYWYRQTLGQGPEFLTYFQNEAQLEKSRLLSDRFSAERPKGSFSTLEIQRTEQGDSAMYLCASSYTSGSTDTQYFGPGTRLTVL.

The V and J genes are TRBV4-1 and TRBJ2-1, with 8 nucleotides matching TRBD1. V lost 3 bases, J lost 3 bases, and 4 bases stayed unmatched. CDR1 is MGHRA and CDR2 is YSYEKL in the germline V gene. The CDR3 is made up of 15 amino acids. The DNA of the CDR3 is TGCGCCAGCAGCCAGGGACAGGACGTCTACAATGAGCAGTTCTTC. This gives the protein CASSQGQDVYNEQFF.

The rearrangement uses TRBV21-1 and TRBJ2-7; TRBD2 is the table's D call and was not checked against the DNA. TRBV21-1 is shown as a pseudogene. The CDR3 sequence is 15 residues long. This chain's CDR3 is CASSKPGGGPYEQYF. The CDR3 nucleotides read TGTGCCAGCAGCAAACCCGGGGGAGGCCCCTACGAGCAGTACTTC.

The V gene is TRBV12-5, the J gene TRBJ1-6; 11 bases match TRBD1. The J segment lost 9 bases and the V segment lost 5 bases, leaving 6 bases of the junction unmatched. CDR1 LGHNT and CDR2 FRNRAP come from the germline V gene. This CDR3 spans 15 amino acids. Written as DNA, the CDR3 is TGTGCTAGTGGTCCCCTGGACAGGGGGCGTTCACCCCTCCACTTT. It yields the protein CASGPLDRGRSPLHF.

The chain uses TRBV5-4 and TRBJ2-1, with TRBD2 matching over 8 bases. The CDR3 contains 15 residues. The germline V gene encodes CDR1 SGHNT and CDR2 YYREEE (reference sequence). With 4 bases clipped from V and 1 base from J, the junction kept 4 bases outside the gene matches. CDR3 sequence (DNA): TGTGCCAGCAGCGCGGGGGGCCGGTCCTACAATGAGCAGTTCTTC. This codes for CASSAGGRSYNEQFF. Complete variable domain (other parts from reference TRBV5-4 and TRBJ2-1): ETGVTQSPTHLIKTRGQQVTLRCSSQSGHNTVSWYQQALGQGPQFIFQYYREEENGRGNFPPRFSGLQFPNYSSELNVNALELDDSALYLCASSAGGRSYNEQFFGPGTRLTVL.

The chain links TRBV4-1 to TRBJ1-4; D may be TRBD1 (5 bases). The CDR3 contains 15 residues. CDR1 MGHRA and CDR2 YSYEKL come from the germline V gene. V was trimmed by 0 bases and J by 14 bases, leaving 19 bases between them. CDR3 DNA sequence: TGCGCCAGCAGCCAAGAAGGACACCAATTAGACCGCCTGTTTTTT. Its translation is CASSQEGHQLDRLFF.

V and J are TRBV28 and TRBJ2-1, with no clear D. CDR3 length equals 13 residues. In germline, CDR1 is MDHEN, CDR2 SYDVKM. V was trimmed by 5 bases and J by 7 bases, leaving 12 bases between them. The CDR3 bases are TGTGCCAGCAGTCGCGGAATAACAAATGAGCAGTTCTTC. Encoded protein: CASSRGITNEQFF.

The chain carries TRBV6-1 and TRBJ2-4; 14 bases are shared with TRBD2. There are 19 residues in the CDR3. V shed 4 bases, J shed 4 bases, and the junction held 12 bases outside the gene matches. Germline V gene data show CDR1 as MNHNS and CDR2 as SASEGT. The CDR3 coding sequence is TGTGCCAGCAGTGCGACCGGGACTAGCGGGAGTTGGTGGAAAAACATTCAGTACTTC. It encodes CASSATGTSGSWWKNIQYF.

For the CDR3, the DNA is TGTGCCAGCAGCTTGCGGCGGGAGTGGGGCACAGATACGCAGTATTTT. It is translated as CASSLRREWGTDTQYF. The chain carries TRBV5-6 and TRBJ2-3; 7 bases fit TRBD2. J was trimmed by 1 base and V by 1 base; bases with no gene match: 6. The CDR3 contains 16 residues. Germline CDR1 SGHDT, CDR2 YYEEEE.

In DNA form, the CDR3 reads TGCGCCAGCAGCTTGGTACTAGCGGGGGCGAGCGGAGAGCAGTTCTTC. Translation: CASSLVLAGASGEQFF. The chain links TRBV5-1 to TRBJ2-1; 11 nucleotides align to TRBD2. CDR3 length: 16 amino acids. Losses at the gene ends were 0 bases for V and 10 bases for J; bases not matched to a gene: 9. Germline CDR1 and CDR2: SGHRS and YFSETQ.

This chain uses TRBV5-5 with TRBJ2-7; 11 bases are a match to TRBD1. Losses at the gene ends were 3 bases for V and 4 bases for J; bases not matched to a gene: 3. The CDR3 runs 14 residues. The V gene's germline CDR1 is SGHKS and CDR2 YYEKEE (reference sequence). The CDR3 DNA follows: TGTGCCAGCAGCTCGGGACAGGGGGGGTACGAGCAGTACTTC. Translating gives CASSSGQGGYEQYF.

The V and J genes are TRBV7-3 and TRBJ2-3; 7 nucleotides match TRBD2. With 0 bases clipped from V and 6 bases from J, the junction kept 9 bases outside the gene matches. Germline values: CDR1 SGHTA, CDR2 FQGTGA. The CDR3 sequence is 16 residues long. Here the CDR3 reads CASSLTSASGYDTQYF. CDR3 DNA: TGTGCCAGCAGCTTAACGTCGGCTAGCGGCTACGATACGCAGTATTTT.

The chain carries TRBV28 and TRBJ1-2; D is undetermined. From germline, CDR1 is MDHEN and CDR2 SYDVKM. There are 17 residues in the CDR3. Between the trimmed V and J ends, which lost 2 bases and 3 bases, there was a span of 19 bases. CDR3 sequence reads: CASSLIPRGFVDYGYTF. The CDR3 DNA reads TGTGCCAGCAGTTTAATACCACGAGGGTTTGTTGACTATGGCTACACCTTC.

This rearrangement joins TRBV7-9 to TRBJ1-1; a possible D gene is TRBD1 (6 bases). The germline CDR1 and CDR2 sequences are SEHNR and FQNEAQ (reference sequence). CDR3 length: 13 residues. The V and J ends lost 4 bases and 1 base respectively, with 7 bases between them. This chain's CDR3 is CASSWTENTEAFF. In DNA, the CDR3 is TGTGCCAGCAGCTGGACAGAGAACACTGAAGCTTTCTTT.

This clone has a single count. CDR3 nucleotides: TGTGCCAGCAGTTACCCCGGTTTCAATCAGCCCCAGCATTTT. This sequence encodes CASSYPGFNQPQHF. This chain connects TRBV6-6 to TRBJ1-5; no reliable D call. Germline CDR1 and CDR2: MNHNY and SVGAGI (reference sequence). Trimming left V 2 bases short and J 3 bases short, with 8 bases between. The length of the CDR3 is 14 residues.

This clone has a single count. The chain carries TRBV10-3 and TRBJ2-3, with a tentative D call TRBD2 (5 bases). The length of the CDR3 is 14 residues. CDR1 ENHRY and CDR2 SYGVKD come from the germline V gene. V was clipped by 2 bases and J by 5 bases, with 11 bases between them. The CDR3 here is CAISEPLLGDTQYF. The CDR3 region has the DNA TGTGCCATCAGTGAGCCCCTACTAGGAGATACGCAGTATTTT.

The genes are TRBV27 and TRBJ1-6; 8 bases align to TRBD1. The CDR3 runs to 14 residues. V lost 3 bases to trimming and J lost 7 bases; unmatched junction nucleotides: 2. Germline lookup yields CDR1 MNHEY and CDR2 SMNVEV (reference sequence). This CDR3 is CASSFGQGNSPLHF. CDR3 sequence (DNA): TGTGCCAGCAGTTTCGGACAGGGAAATTCACCCCTCCACTTT.

CDR3 sequence (DNA): TGTGCCAGCAGCGCCCGGGACAGGGGGGACCATGAGCAGTTCTTC. Protein sequence: CASSARDRGDHEQFF. The J gene is TRBJ2-1, the V gene TRBV7-3, with TRBD1 matching over 11 bases. V lost 5 bases and J lost 8; bases outside the gene matches: 8. The CDR3 runs to 15 residues. CDR1 and CDR2 (germline): SGHTA, FQGTGA.

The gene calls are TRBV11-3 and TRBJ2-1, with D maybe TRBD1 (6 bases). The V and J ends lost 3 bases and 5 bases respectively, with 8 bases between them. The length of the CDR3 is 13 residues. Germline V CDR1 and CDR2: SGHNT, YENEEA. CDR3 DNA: TGTGCCAGCAGCTTTGGGACAAACAATGAGCAGTTCTTC. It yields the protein CASSFGTNNEQFF.